There are a few counts of the clone carrying this T cell receptor (beta chain). The immunoSEQ assay amplified TCRB CDR3 from up to 2 ug DNA. Measured with immunoSEQ multiplex PCR; TCRdb has only the in-frame clones, and not every one. The repertoire holds about 65,000 clones, with about 89% as singletons. The entry originates in a study of glioma-infiltrating T cells after dendritic cell vaccination. Time point meaning: after dendritic cell vaccination, including at tumor progression/relapse. None of the glioblastoma patients had an isocitrate dehydrogenase mutation. The source is a human donor with glioblastoma. The sample consisted of blood, taken after dendritic cell vaccination.

CDR3 bases: TGTGCCAGCAGGGGGGGGAGTATAGGCGCCGCCAAAAACATTCAGTACTTC. It is translated as CASRGGSIGAAKNIQYF. This chain uses TRBV28 with TRBJ2-4, with TRBD2 matching 7 bases. Per the germline V gene, CDR1 is MDHEN and CDR2 is SYDVKM. This CDR3 contains 17 residues. Germline trimming cut 6 bases from V and 1 base from J; bases unmatched to any gene: 12.